One sample yielded the 16 T cell receptor beta chains listed below, sequenced in a study of Graves' ophthalmopathy and Graves' hyperthyroidism. The authors amplified TCR beta CDR3 regions, and they did so from RNA transcripts for repertoire sequencing. In the first round, RT-PCR was carried out with HTBI primers, and a multiplex PCR formed the second round. TCRdb reanalysed the multiplex PCR reads using MiXCR and keeps one entry per CDR3 protein. Among approximately 1.2 million distinct CDR3 sequences, 36% were seen once, and the ten largest hold around 10%. What was sequenced was peripheral blood or thyroid tissue (not recorded which). The origin of the receptors is an adult man with Graves' hyperthyroidism.

J is TRBJ2-7 and V is TRBV11-2; TRBD2 matches at 10 bases. The CDR3 runs 16 residues. V lost 1 base and J lost 2; bases outside the gene matches: 5. The germline V gene encodes CDR1 SGHAT and CDR2 FQNNGV. The CDR3 coding sequence is TGTGCCAGCAGCTTAGGTGCGCTAGCGGGAGCCTACGAGCAGTACTTC. Protein sequence: CASSLGALAGAYEQYF.

This clonotype appeared a few times. The chain employs TRBV2 and TRBJ1-2; D is undetermined. Germline assignment: CDR1 SNHLY and CDR2 FYNNEI. Deletions cut 8 bases from V and 7 bases from J, with 11 bases between. This CDR3 has 11 residues. The CDR3 region is CASGKWRGYTF. The CDR3 DNA sequence: TGTGCCAGCGGGAAGTGGCGTGGCTACACCTTC. Using reference TRBV2 and TRBJ1-2 for the parts outside the CDR3, the full variable domain is EPEVTQTPSHQVTQMGQEVILRCVPISNHLYFYWYRQILGQKVEFLVSFYNNEISEKSEIFDDQFSVERPDGSNFTLKIRSTKLEDSAMYFCASGKWRGYTFGSGTRLTVV.

This clonotype occurred many times. J is TRBJ2-6 and V is TRBV24-1, with TRBD1 identical over 8 bases. V was clipped by 3 bases and J by 3 bases; unmatched bases: 3. The germline CDR1 and CDR2 sequences are KGHDR and SFDVKD. The CDR3 runs 16 residues. CDR3 nucleotide sequence: TGTGCCACCAGTGATCCAGGGGGCCGTGGGGCCAACGTCCTGACTTTC. Its protein product is CATSDPGGRGANVLTF.

This clonotype was seen a few times. The CDR3 protein is CALQVESTQYF. In DNA, the CDR3 is TGCGCCCTCCAGGTAGAGAGCACCCAGTACTTC. V and J are TRBV10-2 and TRBJ2-5; D is ambiguous. Looked up from germline, CDR1 is WSHSY and CDR2 is SAAADI. Trimming pared 11 bases from V and 8 bases from J, leaving 15 bases between. The CDR3 is 11 amino acids.

Many counts were recorded for this clonotype. The chain recombines TRBV19 with TRBJ2-5, with TRBD2 as a possible D gene (6 bases). Trimming cost V 4 bases and J 2 bases, with 14 bases left between them. The length of the CDR3 is 15 residues. CDR1 is LNHDA and CDR2 is SQIVND in the germline V gene (reference sequence). DNA of the CDR3: TGTGCCAGTAGTACGAACTCCGCGGGGCAAGAGACCCAGTACTTC. This translates into CASSTNSAGQETQYF.

V and J are TRBV25-1 and TRBJ2-5; TRBD2 is a possible D gene (6 bases). The V and J ends lost 9 bases and 5 bases respectively, with 16 bases between them. The CDR3 has 13 residues. Germline CDR1 reads MGHDK; CDR2 reads SYGVNS. CDR3 DNA sequence: TGTGCCAGTTTAAGGGCAGGGAGGGAGACCCAGTACTTC. This encodes CASLRAGRETQYF.

V is TRBV30 and J is TRBJ2-7; D could derive from TRBD1 or TRBD2 (6 bases each). The CDR3 is made up of 15 amino acids. From germline, CDR1 is GTSNPN and CDR2 SVGIG (reference sequence). V was clipped by 5 bases and J by 2 bases, with 19 bases between them. CDR3 sequence reads: CAWGRGESLAYEQYF. Written as DNA, the CDR3 is TGTGCCTGGGGTAGGGGGGAGTCACTGGCCTACGAGCAGTACTTC.

This clonotype was recorded at least ten times. This chain connects TRBV7-2 to TRBJ1-5; D perhaps matches TRBD1 (5 bases). Germline V gene sequence: CDR1 SGHTA, CDR2 FQGNSA. This CDR3 has 13 amino acids. With 5 bases removed from V and 9 bases from J, the gap between germline ends came to 14 bases. The CDR3 spells CASSPGRDWPQHF. CDR3 coding DNA: TGTGCCAGCAGCCCTGGTCGGGACTGGCCCCAGCATTTT.

In its sample, this clonotype was seen many times. The chain carries TRBV19 and TRBJ1-5; D ambiguous. The V end was cut by 3 bases, the J end by 7 bases, with 7 bases between. Per germline, CDR1 LNHDA and CDR2 SQIVND (reference sequence). CDR3 size: 12 residues. The CDR3 loop reads CASSIVFQPQHF. DNA of the CDR3: TGTGCCAGTAGTATCGTTTTCCAGCCCCAGCATTTT.

This clonotype was found many times. V and J are TRBV10-3 and TRBJ2-2; tentatively, D is TRBD1 (6 bases). The CDR3 length is 14 residues. Germline loops: CDR1 ENHRY, CDR2 SYGVKD. Trimming left V 10 bases short and J 0 bases short, with 12 bases between. Written as DNA, the CDR3 is TGTGCCACCAGGACAGCCGCGAACACCGGGGAGCTGTTTTTT. Its translation: CATRTAANTGELFF.

The rearrangement joins TRBV20-1 to TRBJ1-1, with no clear D. Germline CDR1 is DFQATT and CDR2 is SNEGSKA (reference sequence). The CDR3 covers 15 residues. Trimming pared 5 bases from V and 1 base from J, leaving 17 bases between. The CDR3 sequence: CSAPPNGRSNTEAFF. CDR3 bases: TGCAGTGCTCCCCCAAATGGACGGTCGAACACTGAAGCTTTCTTT.

V usage is TRBV7-2 and J usage is TRBJ2-7; maybe TRBD1 (6 bases). Trimming took off 3 bases at V and 8 bases at J, with 14 bases between the two ends. CDR1 and CDR2 from the germline V gene are SGHTA and FQGNSA. CDR3 length: 13 residues. CDR3 coding DNA: TGTGCCAGCAGCTTTACAGGGCCGCCCCAGCAGTACTTC. Amino acids: CASSFTGPPQQYF.

In DNA form, the CDR3 reads TGTGCCAGCAGTTTTTTTGCAGAAAAACTGTTTTTT. Its protein product is CASSFFAEKLFF. The rearrangement joins TRBV12-3 or TRBV12-4 to TRBJ1-4; no definite D call. V lost 3 bases and J lost 8, with 7 bases in between. This CDR3 is built from 12 residues.

This clonotype occurred once. The chain joins TRBV5-4 to TRBJ2-5; TRBD2 matches 9 bases. Per germline, CDR1 SGHNT and CDR2 YYREEE (reference sequence). This CDR3 comprises 16 residues. J gave up 5 bases and V 0 bases, and 8 bases lay outside the gene matches. CDR3 loop: CASSLGTSVADETQYF. In nucleotides, the CDR3 is TGTGCCAGCAGCTTGGGGACTAGCGTGGCCGATGAGACCCAGTACTTC. The full variable domain, with the rest looked up from reference TRBV5-4 and TRBJ2-5, is ETGVTQSPTHLIKTRGQQVTLRCSSQSGHNTVSWYQQALGQGPQFIFQYYREEENGRGNFPPRFSGLQFPNYSSELNVNALELDDSALYLCASSLGTSVADETQYFGPGTRLLVL.

As concerns this clonotype: Just one base apart from a much larger clone, this may be a read error. The genes are TRBV10-3 and TRBJ1-5, with 10 bases fitting TRBD1. Germline assignment: CDR1 ENHRY and CDR2 SYGVKD. The CDR3 sequence is 14 residues long. J was trimmed by 11 bases and V by 2 bases; bases with no gene match: 6. The CDR3 nucleotides read TGTGCCATCAGTGAGGGGACAGGGGCAGGGTCCCAGCATTTT. It codes for CAISEGTGAGSQHF.

The sample holds many counts of this clonotype. This rearrangement joins TRBV29-1 to TRBJ2-2; D not resolved. Trimming took off 6 bases at V and 6 bases at J, with 11 bases between the two ends. CDR1 SQVTM and CDR2 ANQGSEA come from the germline V gene. This CDR3 is built from 12 residues. CDR3 coding DNA: TGCAGCGTGTTTGGTACGGCCGGGGAGCTGTTTTTT. Protein sequence: CSVFGTAGELFF.